These 27 T cell receptor beta chains originate from one sample sequenced in a study of post-analysis software for immune sequencing data. Broader study findings: Patients had higher frequencies than controls of roughly 5 TRBV segments, including TRBV5-6, TRBV5-1 and TRBV20-1.

Included in the TCR beta cDNA libraries were unique molecular identifiers. TCRdb re-called the PCR reads through MiXCR, storing one row per CDR3 protein. The sample has some 800,000 distinct CDR3 sequences; about 45% are singletons. Antigen specificity for these receptors is unknown. Sequenced input: blood. The source is a girl aged 10 to 17 with multiple sclerosis.

This clonotype has a single count. CDR3 nucleotides: TGTGCCAGCAGTTCCCATGTTGAGCAGTTCTTC. It encodes CASSSHVEQFF. The rearrangement joins TRBV12-3 or TRBV12-4 to TRBJ2-1; D unclear. Trimming took 4 bases from V and 9 from J, leaving 7 bases between them. The CDR3 is 11 residues long.

At least ten counts were recorded for this clonotype. This chain joins TRBV7-3 and TRBJ2-3; D is unresolved. V shed 6 bases and J shed 0 bases, with 10 bases lying between them. Germline CDR1 is SGHTA and CDR2 is FQGTGA. The CDR3 extends over 14 amino acids. CDR3 in amino acids: CASSLEPSTDTQYF. CDR3 coding DNA: TGTGCCAGCAGTTTGGAACCGAGCACAGATACGCAGTATTTT.

The V and J genes are TRBV5-8 and TRBJ2-5; tentatively, D is TRBD1 (5 bases). Deletions cut 0 bases from V and 4 bases from J, with 13 bases between. CDR3 length: 15 residues. Germline V CDR1 and CDR2: SGHTS, YDEGEE. The CDR3 nucleotides read TGTGCCAGCAGCTTGGAAGGGGTAAACGGAGAGACCCAGTACTTC. Residues: CASSLEGVNGETQYF.

This clonotype was seen ten or more times. The CDR3 spells CASSLGPGLAGANVLTF. CDR3 nucleotides: TGTGCCAGCAGCTTGGGACCAGGGCTAGCTGGGGCCAACGTCCTGACTTTC. The chain is built from TRBV5-6 and TRBJ2-6; D might be TRBD1 (5 bases). Trimming took 0 bases from V and 2 from J, leaving 12 bases between them. Looked up from germline, CDR1 is SGHDT and CDR2 is YYEEEE. CDR3 length: 17 amino acids.

The rearrangement joins TRBV12-3 or TRBV12-4 to TRBJ2-3; 11 positions agree with TRBD2. The length of the CDR3 is 17 residues. V lost 5 bases to trimming and J lost 0 bases; unmatched junction nucleotides: 7. The chain's CDR3 is CASSGTSGSPSTDTQYF. CDR3 DNA: TGTGCCAGCAGTGGGACTAGCGGAAGCCCTAGCACAGATACGCAGTATTTT.

The DNA for the CDR3 is TGTGCCAGCAGTCCAGGGTCCCGCGAGCAGTACTTC. Protein: CASSPGSREQYF. This sequence joins TRBV12-3 or TRBV12-4 and TRBJ2-7, with a tentative D call TRBD1 (5 bases). The germline V and J ends were trimmed by 5 bases and 6 bases, with 11 bases remaining between them. The CDR3 totals 12 residues.

V is TRBV5-1 and J is TRBJ2-5; no reliable D call. Germline CDR1 is SGHRS and CDR2 is YFSETQ. The CDR3 spans 11 residues. V lost 6 bases, J lost 0 bases, and 3 bases lay in between. The DNA of the CDR3 is TGCGCCAGCAACGACCAAGAGACCCAGTACTTC. Its protein product is CASNDQETQYF.

The gene calls are TRBV10-3 and TRBJ2-1; tentatively, D is TRBD1 (6 bases). This CDR3 is 14 amino acids long. V lost 3 bases and J 4 bases, leaving 10 bases between the germline ends. Germline assignment: CDR1 ENHRY and CDR2 SYGVKD. CDR3 nucleotides: TGTGCCATCAGTGACAGGGGCGGGTACAATGAGCAGTTCTTC. It is translated as CAISDRGGYNEQFF.

This sequence joins TRBV10-1 and TRBJ2-3; TRBD2 aligns across 8 bases. V was pared by 6 bases and J by 0 bases, with 11 bases of the junction left unmatched. The germline CDR1 and CDR2 sequences are WNHNN and SYGVQD (reference sequence). The CDR3 spans 17 residues. CDR3 sequence: CASRFSRASGSTDTQYF. CDR3 in DNA: TGCGCCAGCAGATTCTCTCGGGCTAGCGGGAGCACAGATACGCAGTATTTT.

CDR3 DNA sequence: TGCAGTGCGACGGCCGGTGGCTACACCTTC. Protein product: CSATAGGYTF. V and J are TRBV20-1 and TRBJ1-2; D remains unclear. This CDR3 spans 10 amino acids. V lost 6 bases to trimming and J lost 7 bases, with 9 bases between them. In germline, CDR1 is DFQATT, CDR2 SNEGSKA (reference sequence).

This clonotype was seen a handful of times. This sequence joins TRBV20-1 and TRBJ1-2; possible D gene TRBD1, 5 bases. The CDR3 spans 12 residues. Between the trimmed V and J ends, which lost 6 bases and 4 bases, there was a span of 12 bases. CDR1 and CDR2 from the germline V gene are DFQATT and SNEGSKA (reference sequence). CDR3 DNA: TGCAGTGCCTACCAGGGACCCTATGGCTACACCTTC. Protein: CSAYQGPYGYTF.

This clonotype showed up just a few times. V gene TRBV20-1 combines with J gene TRBJ2-1; D might be TRBD1 (6 bases). The CDR3 has 12 amino acids. The V gene's germline CDR1 is DFQATT and CDR2 SNEGSKA (reference sequence). V dropped 3 bases and J dropped 11 bases, with 14 bases sitting between them. Written as DNA, the CDR3 is TGCAGTGCTAGCGACAGGACTGCAAAGCAGTTCTTC. Protein product: CSASDRTAKQFF.

This chain links TRBV13 with TRBJ2-7; D unresolved. CDR1 PRHDT and CDR2 FYEKMQ come from the germline V gene (reference sequence). CDR3 size: 14 residues. Trimming left V 6 bases short and J 3 bases short, with 15 bases between. The CDR3 nucleotides are TGTGCCAGCAGTTCCCACGTTCAGGTCTACGAGCAGTACTTC. Its translation: CASSSHVQVYEQYF.

This rearrangement joins TRBV20-1 to TRBJ2-3; 7 nucleotides line up with TRBD2. The CDR3 spans 18 residues. V gave up 3 bases and J gave up 1 base; unmatched junction bases: 16. Germline lookup yields CDR1 DFQATT and CDR2 SNEGSKA (reference sequence). The CDR3 protein is CSARPSPRASGGTDTQYF. The CDR3, as DNA: TGCAGTGCTAGGCCCTCGCCTCGGGCTAGCGGAGGCACAGATACGCAGTATTTT.

This clonotype was seen once. The rearrangement uses TRBV20-1 and TRBJ2-3; D ambiguous. The germline V gene encodes CDR1 DFQATT and CDR2 SNEGSKA (reference sequence). The V and J ends lost 3 bases and 4 bases respectively, with 17 bases between them. The CDR3 has 15 amino acids. The CDR3 spells CSASDFASSADTQYF. The CDR3 bases are TGCAGTGCTAGCGACTTCGCGTCCTCCGCAGATACGCAGTATTTT.

The chain is built from TRBV6-5 and TRBJ2-1, with D unclear. Germline V CDR1 and CDR2: MNHEY, SVGAGI. The V gene lost 2 bases and the J gene lost 8 bases, with 16 bases spanning the gap. This CDR3 comprises 15 residues. CDR3 residues: CASSYLNDWRDEQFF. The CDR3 nucleotides read TGTGCCAGCAGTTACCTTAACGACTGGCGCGATGAGCAGTTCTTC.

The chain links TRBV2 to TRBJ2-4; 7 bases are shared with TRBD1. The CDR3 spans 14 residues. The germline gives CDR1 SNHLY, CDR2 FYNNEI. The ends lost 5 bases at V and 2 bases at J; junction bases unmatched: 3. The DNA for the CDR3 is TGTGCCAGCAGTCAACAGGGGTCCAAAAACATTCAGTACTTC. This sequence encodes CASSQQGSKNIQYF.

The chain links TRBV20-1 to TRBJ2-1; D unclear. The CDR3 contains 14 residues. The V gene lost 0 bases and the J gene lost 4 bases, with 10 bases spanning the gap. Germline loops: CDR1 DFQATT, CDR2 SNEGSKA (reference sequence). The CDR3 reads CSARDPLSYNEQFF. CDR3 nucleotides: TGCAGTGCTAGAGATCCCCTGTCGTACAATGAGCAGTTCTTC.

The chain joins TRBV12-3 or TRBV12-4 to TRBJ2-5; 13 bases align to TRBD2. The V segment lost 3 bases and the J segment 2 bases; nucleotides outside the gene matches: 12. The CDR3 runs to 19 residues. The CDR3 here is CASSFLGLAGAGEQETQYF. The DNA of the CDR3 is TGTGCCAGCAGTTTCCTCGGACTAGCGGGAGCTGGGGAGCAAGAGACCCAGTACTTC.

The table lists this clonotype with many counts. The rearrangement links TRBV20-1 to TRBJ2-1, with 9 nucleotides matching TRBD1. The germline CDR1 and CDR2 sequences are DFQATT and SNEGSKA (reference sequence). The CDR3 is 15 residues long. V was clipped by 5 bases and J by 2 bases; unmatched bases: 7. The CDR3 here is CSAPPGQGTYNEQFF. The CDR3 DNA follows: TGCAGTGCTCCACCGGGACAGGGAACCTACAATGAGCAGTTCTTC.

V usage is TRBV5-1 and J usage is TRBJ2-3; possible D gene TRBD2, 5 bases. Germline loops: CDR1 SGHRS, CDR2 YFSETQ. V lost 2 bases and J 5 bases, leaving 12 bases between the germline ends. The CDR3 totals 14 residues. CDR3 DNA: TGCGCCAGCAGCTTCCTAGCTAACGGAGATACGCAGTATTTT. It encodes CASSFLANGDTQYF.

A single count supports this clonotype. In this CDR3 the conserved last residue, phenylalanine or tryptophan, is missing, so a read error is likely. The genes are TRBV20-1 and TRBJ1-5, with a possible D match to TRBD1 (5 bases). The ends were cut back, 3 bases at V and 3 bases at J, with 9 bases in the middle. CDR1 DFQATT and CDR2 SNEGSKA come from the germline V gene (reference sequence). This CDR3 spans 13 amino acids. The DNA for the CDR3 is TGCAGTGCTAGTAGGGGCCTCAATCAGCCCCAGCATGTT. Protein sequence: CSASRGLNQPQHV.

The chain uses TRBV20-1 and TRBJ1-2, with D possibly TRBD1 on 6 matching bases. CDR3 length equals 12 residues. Deletions cut 5 bases from V and 6 bases from J, with 13 bases between. Germline lookup yields CDR1 DFQATT and CDR2 SNEGSKA (reference sequence). DNA for the CDR3: TGCAGTGCTCACGGACAGTCGGATGGCTACACCTTC. Its protein product is CSAHGQSDGYTF.

The chain recombines TRBV12-3 or TRBV12-4 with TRBJ1-6; D gene unclear. This CDR3 is 13 amino acids long. V lost 6 bases, J lost 6 bases, and 9 bases lay in between. The CDR3 DNA sequence: TGTGCCAGCAGAGGTGCGGTTAATTCACCCCTCCACTTT. This encodes CASRGAVNSPLHF.

This clonotype was recorded a few times. The chain combines TRBV27 with TRBJ2-7, with D perhaps matching TRBD2 (6 bases). The CDR3 covers 13 residues. Germline V gene lookup returns CDR1 MNHEY and CDR2 SMNVEV (reference sequence). V was trimmed by 2 bases and J by 9 bases, leaving 14 bases between them. The CDR3 DNA sequence: TGTGCCAGCAGTTTAGAGCCTAGCGCGGTGCAGTACTTC. Translating it yields CASSLEPSAVQYF.

V usage is TRBV12-3 or TRBV12-4 and J usage is TRBJ2-7, with TRBD2 identical over 10 bases. V lost 5 bases, J lost 6 bases, and 4 bases stayed unmatched. The CDR3 is made up of 13 amino acids. CDR3 protein: CASSAIAGGEQYF. The DNA of the CDR3 is TGTGCCAGCAGTGCAATAGCGGGAGGCGAGCAGTACTTC.

The V and J genes are TRBV7-8 and TRBJ2-6; 9 nucleotides agree with TRBD2. Germline V gives CDR1 SGHVS, CDR2 FQNEAQ. Trimming at V came to 5 bases and at J to 3 bases, leaving 11 bases not matched to a gene. The CDR3 covers 18 residues. CDR3 protein: CASSQVGSGSLGANVLTF. The CDR3 bases are TGTGCCAGCAGCCAAGTCGGTAGCGGGAGCCTTGGGGCCAACGTCCTGACTTTC.